This TCR beta chain originates from a study of T cells in women clearing cervical HPV infection. Study at large: Control women cleared a single incident HPV16 infection within 12 months.

The method was immunoSEQ multiplex PCR; TCRdb's version includes in-frame clones alone and lacks a portion of them. There are tens of thousands of clones in the sample, with less than 8% held by the top ten. For this clone: The read ends 3 residues before the CDR3 terminus; that terminus is restored from the germline J gene.

The V gene's germline CDR1 is SGHKS and CDR2 YYEKEE (reference sequence). The ends were cut back, 4 bases at V and 6 bases at J, with 17 bases in the middle. The CDR3 is made up of 15 amino acids. The gene calls are TRBV5-5 and TRBJ1-5; the D gene is possibly TRBD1 (5 bases). The source of this sequence is a woman aged 18 to 75 with a cervical HPV16 infection that either progressed to CIN3+ or cleared (not recorded which). Sequencing was done on a sample of blood buffy coat. The CDR3 loop is CASSPGSGRGQPQHF. The DNA read from the CDR3 is TGTGCCAGCAGCCCCGGGTCCGGTAGGGGTCAGCCC.